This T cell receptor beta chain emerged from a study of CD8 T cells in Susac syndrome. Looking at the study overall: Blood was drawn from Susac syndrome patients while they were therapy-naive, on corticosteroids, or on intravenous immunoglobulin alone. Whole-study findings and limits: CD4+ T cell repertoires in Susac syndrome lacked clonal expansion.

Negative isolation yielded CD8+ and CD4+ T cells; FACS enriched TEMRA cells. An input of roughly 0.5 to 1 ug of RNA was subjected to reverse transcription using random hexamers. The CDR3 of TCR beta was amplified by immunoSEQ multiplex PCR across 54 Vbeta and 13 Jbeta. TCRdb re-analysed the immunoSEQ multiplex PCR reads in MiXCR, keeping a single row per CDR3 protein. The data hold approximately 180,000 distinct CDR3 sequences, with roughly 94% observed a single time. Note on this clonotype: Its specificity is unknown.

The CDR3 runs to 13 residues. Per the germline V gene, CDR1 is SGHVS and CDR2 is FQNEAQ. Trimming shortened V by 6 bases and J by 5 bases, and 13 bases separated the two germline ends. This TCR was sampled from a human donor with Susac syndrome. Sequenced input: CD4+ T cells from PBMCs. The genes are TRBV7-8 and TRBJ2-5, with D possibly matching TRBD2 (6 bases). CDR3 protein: CASRPIGGETQYF. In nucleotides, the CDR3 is TGTGCCAGCAGGCCAATCGGAGGGGAGACCCAGTACTTC.